A selection of T cell receptor beta chains follows, all from one sample in a study of blood T cell repertoires in COVID-19. The repertoire was sequenced with immunoSEQ multiplex PCR; TCRdb's copy has only in-frame clones and lacks some. The sample has hundreds of thousands of clones, around 82% seen once. The source material was peripheral blood. The receptors stem from an elderly woman with acute or convalescent COVID-19. CDR3s include the opening cysteine and the closing phenylalanine or tryptophan. Fields, in order: J gene, V gene, clone size, D gene, CDR3 protein, CDR3 DNA. A D gene is named only where the DNA matches it firmly. The size field is filled for only some rows; it gives once, few, many or a size class.

>TRBJ2-5|TRBV7-6|.|TRBD2
CASSRAGTSARETQYF
TGTGCCAGCAGCAGAGCCGGGACTAGCGCCCGTGAGACCCAGTACTTC
>TRBJ2-1|TRBV1|.|.
CTSSPPNGVRGPNEQFF
TGCACCAGCAGCCCCCCCAATGGGGTTAGGGGGCCCAATGAGCAGTTCTTC
>TRBJ2-5|TRBV12-5|.|TRBD2
CASGLPTSGGAGTQYF
TGTGCTAGTGGTTTGCCAACTAGCGGGGGGGCGGGGACCCAGTACTTC
>TRBJ1-1|TRBV2|.|TRBD1
CASSKGANTEAFF
TGTGCCAGCAGCAAGGGGGCGAACACTGAAGCTTTCTTT
>TRBJ1-6|TRBV6-6|.|.
CASREGVSPLHF
TGTGCCAGCAGGGAAGGGGTTTCACCCCTCCACTTT
>TRBJ1-2|TRBV7-2|.|TRBD1
CASSLVTGVDYGYTF
TGTGCCAGCAGCTTAGTTACAGGGGTAGACTATGGCTACACCTTC
>TRBJ1-1|TRBV9|.|TRBD1
CASSATTGTNTEAFF
TGTGCCAGCAGCGCAACGACAGGGACGAACACTGAAGCTTTCTTT
>TRBJ2-5|TRBV7-6|.|TRBD2
CASSWKSGGAETQYF
TGTGCCAGCAGCTGGAAGAGCGGGGGGGCTGAGACCCAGTACTTC
>TRBJ1-1|TRBV11-3|.|.
CASSRGGDGAMNTEAFF
TGTGCCAGCAGCAGAGGGGGGGATGGGGCAATGAACACTGAAGCTTTCTTT
>TRBJ2-7|TRBV19|once|.
CATSSRQIPYEQYF
TGTGCTACCAGTAGCCGTCAAATTCCCTACGAGCAGTACTTC
>TRBJ2-3|TRBV5-1|.|.
CASSLGLAADTQYF
TGCGCCAGCAGCTTGGGACTGGCAGCGGATACGCAGTATTTT
>TRBJ2-1|TRBV18|.|TRBD1
CASSLRTGDNNEQFF
TGTGCCAGCTCACTCCGGACAGGGGACAACAATGAGCAGTTCTTC
>TRBJ1-1|TRBV11-3|.|TRBD1
CASSLEGQQNTEAFF
TGTGCCAGCAGCTTAGAGGGACAGCAGAACACTGAAGCTTTCTTT
>TRBJ2-7|TRBV3-1/TRBV3-2|.|TRBD1
CASSARTGNYEQYF
TGTGCCAGCAGCGCGAGGACAGGGAACTACGAGCAGTACTTC
>TRBJ2-1|TRBV10-1|.|TRBD2
CASSRLLLAGGPDYNEQFF
TGCGCCAGCAGTAGGCTACTACTAGCGGGGGGGCCAGACTACAATGAGCAGTTCTTC
>TRBJ1-5|TRBV5-6|.|.
CASSLDRNNQPQHF
TGTGCCAGCAGCCTTGACAGGAACAATCAGCCCCAGCATTTT
>TRBJ1-3|TRBV6-2/TRBV6-3|.|.
CASSYGGSLAGNTIYF
TGTGCCAGCAGTTACGGAGGCAGTCTCGCGGGAAACACCATATATTTT
>TRBJ1-4|TRBV5-6|.|TRBD1
CASSRDRPTTNEKLFF
TGTGCCAGCAGCCGGGACAGGCCAACAACTAATGAAAAACTGTTTTTT
>TRBJ2-2|TRBV18|.|TRBD1
CASSGTVNTGELFF
TGTGCCAGCTCAGGGACAGTGAACACCGGGGAGCTGTTTTTT
>TRBJ1-2|TRBV9|.|.
CASTPTGANYGYTF
TGTGCCAGCACCCCTACCGGAGCTAACTATGGCTACACCTTC
>TRBJ1-1|TRBV19|.|TRBD1
CASTETGILNTEAFF
TGTGCCAGTACCGAGACAGGGATCTTGAACACTGAAGCTTTCTTT
>TRBJ1-4|TRBV6-6|.|.
CASSGSDTTNEKLFF
TGTGCCAGCAGTGGCAGCGATACAACTAATGAAAAACTGTTTTTT
>TRBJ2-1|TRBV29-1|.|.
CSVEGKSSYNEQFF
TGCAGCGTTGAGGGCAAGAGCTCCTACAATGAGCAGTTCTTC
>TRBJ1-1|TRBV29-1|.|TRBD1
CSGTWTGNTEAFF
TGCAGCGGAACCTGGACAGGGAACACTGAAGCTTTCTTT
>TRBJ1-1|TRBV12-3/TRBV12-4|.|.
CASSFFPDTEAFF
TGTGCCAGCAGTTTCTTTCCCGACACTGAAGCTTTCTTT
>TRBJ2-3|TRBV9|.|.
CASSVDVEGDTQYF
TGTGCCAGCAGCGTAGACGTGGAGGGAGATACGCAGTATTTT